This note documents a single TCR beta chain sequence. These data are taken from a study of blood T cell repertoires in COVID-19. Study in general: PBMCs, B-cell-depleted T cells, or T cells were the source of the cDNA or gDNA that made up the material.

The CDR3 runs 14 residues. Germline CDR1 is SGHRS and CDR2 is YFSETQ. The V end was cut by 4 bases, the J end by 6 bases, with 13 bases between. Authors' processing steps: Estimates of nucleated cell counts were drawn from the amplification of reference gene primers. TCRdb keeps only in-frame clones here, not all; method: immunoSEQ multiplex PCR. V and J calls and clone size are copied from that table; D and trimming were computed from the DNA. Altogether roughly 410,000 clones are present, approximately 89% being singletons, with the ten largest covering 2.3%. Sequenced sample: peripheral blood. The TCR was taken from a woman in her sixties with COVID-19, enrolled during active disease. J is TRBJ2-2 and V is TRBV5-1, with D tentatively TRBD1 (5 bases). CDR3 nucleotides: TGCGCCAGCAGCGCCTACGCAGGGTCCGGGGAGCTGTTTTTT. Translation: CASSAYAGSGELFF.